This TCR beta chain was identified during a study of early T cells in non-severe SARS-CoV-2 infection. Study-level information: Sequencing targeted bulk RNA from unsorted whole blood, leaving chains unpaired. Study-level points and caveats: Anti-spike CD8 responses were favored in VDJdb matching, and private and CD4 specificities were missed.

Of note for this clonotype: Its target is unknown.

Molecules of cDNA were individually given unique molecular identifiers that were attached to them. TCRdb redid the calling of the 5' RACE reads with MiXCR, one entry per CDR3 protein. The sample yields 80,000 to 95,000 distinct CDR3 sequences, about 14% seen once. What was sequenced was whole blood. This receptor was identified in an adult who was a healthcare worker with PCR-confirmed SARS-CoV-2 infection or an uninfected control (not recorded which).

The CDR3 region is CASSPGLIGQSGSEQFF. The CDR3 nucleotides are TGTGCCAGCTCACCCGGGCTTATAGGACAATCGGGCAGTGAGCAGTTCTTC. The J gene is TRBJ2-1, the V gene TRBV18; possibly TRBD1 for D (5 bases). Trimming stripped 3 bases from V and 9 bases from J, with 24 bases between. Germline CDR1 KGHSH, CDR2 LQKENI. CDR3 length: 17 amino acids.